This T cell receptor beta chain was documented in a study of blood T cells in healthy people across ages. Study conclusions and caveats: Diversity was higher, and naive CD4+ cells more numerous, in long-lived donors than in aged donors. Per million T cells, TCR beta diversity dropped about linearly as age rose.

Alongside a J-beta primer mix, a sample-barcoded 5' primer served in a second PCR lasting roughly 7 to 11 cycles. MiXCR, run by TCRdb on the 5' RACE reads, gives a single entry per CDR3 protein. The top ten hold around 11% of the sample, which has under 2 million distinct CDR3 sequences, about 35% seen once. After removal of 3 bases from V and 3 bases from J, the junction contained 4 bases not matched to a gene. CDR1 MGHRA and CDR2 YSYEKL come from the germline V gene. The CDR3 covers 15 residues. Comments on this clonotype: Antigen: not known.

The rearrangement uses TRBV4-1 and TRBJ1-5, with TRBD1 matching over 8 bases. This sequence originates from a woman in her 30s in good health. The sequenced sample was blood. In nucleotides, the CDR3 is TGCGCCAGCAGCCACCGGACAGGGCCCAATCAGCCCCAGCATTTT. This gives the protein CASSHRTGPNQPQHF.